This T cell receptor (beta chain) originates from a study of metastatic and nonmetastatic thyroid tumors. The overall study: Repertoire data that came from the blood and tumor or nodule tissue of malignant and benign thyroid patients were compared.

Thyroid surgery took place with no prior treatment in any patient. TCRdb re-clonotyped the PCR reads through MiXCR. The data show roughly 72,000 clones, 18% seen once. V gave up 5 bases and J gave up 7 bases; unmatched junction bases: 14. Germline values: CDR1 MNHNS, CDR2 SASEGT. This CDR3 has 17 amino acids. The clonotype comes from a female donor with papillary thyroid cancer or a benign thyroid nodule (not recorded which). Some clones in this sample may be carry-over from other donors' samples. Sequences were obtained from blood. The chain recombines TRBV6-1 with TRBJ2-7, with TRBD2 identical over 13 bases. The CDR3 DNA sequence: TGTGCCAGCAGTTCGGGACTAGCGGGATTTTTTTCGCGGGAGCAGTACTTC. Translation: CASSSGLAGFFSREQYF.